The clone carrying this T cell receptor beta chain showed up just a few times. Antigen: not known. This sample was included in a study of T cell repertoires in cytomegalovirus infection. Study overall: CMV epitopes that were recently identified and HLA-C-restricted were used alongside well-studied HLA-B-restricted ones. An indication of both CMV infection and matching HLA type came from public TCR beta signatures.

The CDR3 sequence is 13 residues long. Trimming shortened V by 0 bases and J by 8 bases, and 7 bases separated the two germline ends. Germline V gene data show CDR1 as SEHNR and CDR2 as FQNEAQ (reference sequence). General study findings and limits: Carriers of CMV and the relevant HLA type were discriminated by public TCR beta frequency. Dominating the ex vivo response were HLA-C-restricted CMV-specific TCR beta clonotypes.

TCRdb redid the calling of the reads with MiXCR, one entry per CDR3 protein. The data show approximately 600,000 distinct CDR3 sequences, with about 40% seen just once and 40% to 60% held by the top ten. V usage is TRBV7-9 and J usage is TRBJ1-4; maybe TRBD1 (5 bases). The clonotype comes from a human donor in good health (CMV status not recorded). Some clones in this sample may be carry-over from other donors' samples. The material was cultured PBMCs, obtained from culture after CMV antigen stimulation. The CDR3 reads CASSLAGAEKLFF. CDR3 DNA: TGTGCCAGCAGCTTAGCCGGGGCCGAAAAACTGTTTTTT. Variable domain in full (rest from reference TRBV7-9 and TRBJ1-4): DTGVSQNPRHKITKRGQNVTFRCDPISEHNRLYWYRQTLGQGPEFLTYFQNEAQLEKSRLLSDRFSAERPKGSFSTLEIQRTEQGDSAMYLCASSLAGAEKLFFGSGTQLSVL.